A selection of T cell receptor beta chains follows, all from one sample in a study of T cell repertoires in cytomegalovirus infection. One entry per CDR3 protein results from TCRdb running MiXCR on the reads. The sample shows some 700,000 distinct CDR3 sequences, around a third of them seen only once. These TCRs' antigens remain unknown. The sequencing here drew on cultured PBMCs, taken from culture after CMV antigen stimulation. The receptor source for this set is a human donor in good health (CMV status not recorded). Some clones in this sample may be carry-over from other donors' samples. Both conserved end residues are part of each CDR3. D genes are given only for firm matches. Clone size is shown for a subset of rows, as once, few, many or a class of expanded clone.

d_gene | j_gene | v_gene | abundance | CDR3aa | CDR3nt
TRBD2 | TRBJ2-2 | TRBV19 | few | CASTLRGTGELFF | TGTGCCAGTACCTTGCGGGGGACCGGGGAGCTGTTTTTT
. | TRBJ2-2 | TRBV12-3/TRBV12-4 | . | CASSLAGAKLFF | TGTGCCAGCAGTTTAGCAGGGGCCAAGCTGTTTTTT
. | TRBJ1-2 | TRBV6-6 | few | CASTPGVEKFYGYTF | TGTGCCAGCACCCCCGGGGTGGAGAAGTTCTATGGCTACACCTTC
. | TRBJ1-4 | TRBV6-6 | . | CATSWVEKLFF | TGTGCCACCAGTTGGGTTGAAAAACTGTTTTTT
TRBD2 | TRBJ2-3 | TRBV7-2 | many | CASSPGLAKDTQYF | TGTGCCAGCAGCCCGGGACTAGCAAAGGATACGCAGTATTTT
TRBD2 | TRBJ2-1 | TRBV28 | few | CASTHSGGSFNEQFF | TGTGCCAGCACCCATAGCGGGGGGTCTTTCAATGAGCAGTTCTTC
TRBD1 | TRBJ1-2 | TRBV28 | few | CASSFHRGFTF | TGTGCCAGCAGTTTTCACAGGGGTTTCACCTTC
. | TRBJ1-3 | TRBV6-2/TRBV6-3 | few | CASSYDRSRAGNTIYF | TGTGCCAGCAGTTACGACAGGTCGCGCGCTGGAAACACCATATATTTT
. | TRBJ1-1 | TRBV5-5 | few | CASSPQVLVNTEAFF | TGTGCCAGCAGCCCTCAAGTTTTGGTTAACACTGAAGCTTTCTTT
. | TRBJ1-6 | TRBV19 | . | CASTRRVREASPLHF | TGTGCCAGTACCCGAAGGGTGCGGGAGGCTTCACCCCTCCACTTT
. | TRBJ2-3 | TRBV12-3/TRBV12-4 | . | CASSLWGTSTDTQYF | TGTGCCAGCAGTTTATGGGGAACTAGCACAGATACGCAGTATTTT
. | TRBJ2-3 | TRBV6-1 | . | CASSEAGLGTDTQYF | TGTGCCAGCAGTGAAGCGGGCCTAGGCACAGATACGCAGTATTTT
. | TRBJ2-7 | TRBV4-1 | few | CASSQAALGGLAYEQYF | TGCGCCAGCAGCCAAGCCGCCCTGGGGGGCCTAGCCTACGAGCAGTACTTC
. | TRBJ1-5 | TRBV7-2 | . | CASTGGSNQPQHF | TGTGCCAGTACAGGTGGAAGCAATCAGCCCCAGCATTTT
. | TRBJ2-5 | TRBV7-2 | few | CASSWDGYQETQYF | TGTGCCAGCAGCTGGGACGGATATCAAGAGACCCAGTACTTC
. | TRBJ2-7 | TRBV20-1 | . | CSARDQETYSYEQYF | TGCAGTGCTAGAGATCAGGAGACTTATTCCTACGAGCAGTACTTC
TRBD1 | TRBJ2-7 | TRBV7-9 | few | CASSHTYDRGEQYF | TGTGCCAGCAGCCACACTTATGACAGGGGCGAGCAGTACTTC
TRBD1 | TRBJ1-5 | TRBV7-6 | few | CASSLGDRGREPQHF | TGTGCCAGCAGCTTAGGGGACAGGGGTCGGGAGCCCCAGCATTTT
TRBD2 | TRBJ2-4 | TRBV28 | . | CASSFPASGGSAKNIQYF | TGTGCCAGCAGTTTCCCTGCTTCGGGGGGAAGTGCCAAAAACATTCAGTACTTC
TRBD2 | TRBJ2-5 | TRBV7-8 | few | CASSTRLAGSQETQYF | TGTGCCAGCAGCACCCGACTAGCGGGTTCCCAAGAGACCCAGTACTTC
TRBD1 | TRBJ2-1 | TRBV5-6 | . | CASRSRDRDFHEQFF | TGTGCCAGCAGGTCACGGGACAGAGATTTTCATGAGCAGTTCTTC
TRBD1 | TRBJ2-2 | TRBV7-8 | . | CASRRRGQGEIGELFF | TGTGCCAGCAGGAGACGAGGACAGGGCGAGATCGGGGAGCTGTTTTTT
TRBD1 | TRBJ1-5 | TRBV28 | . | CASSRGDRGYSNQPQHF | TGTGCCAGCAGTCGAGGGGACAGGGGATATAGCAATCAGCCCCAGCATTTT
. | TRBJ2-3 | TRBV7-9 | few | CASSSPPGQHITDTQYF | TGTGCCAGCAGCTCCCCCCCGGGACAACACATCACAGATACGCAGTATTTT
. | TRBJ1-1 | TRBV19 | few | CASIGPGGYSLNTEAFF | TGTGCCAGTATCGGCCCGGGAGGGTATTCCCTGAACACTGAAGCTTTCTTT
TRBD2 | TRBJ2-3 | TRBV4-2 | few | CASSQVAGGRGTDTQYF | TGTGCCAGCAGCCAAGTCGCGGGGGGGCGAGGCACAGATACGCAGTATTTT
. | TRBJ1-6 | TRBV7-2 | few | CASSTQGYGSPLHF | TGTGCCAGCAGCACCCAGGGTTACGGTTCACCCCTCCACTTT
TRBD1 | TRBJ2-7 | TRBV6-8 | . | CASSPSDRGAYEQYF | TGTGCCAGCAGTCCGTCGGACAGGGGGGCCTACGAGCAGTACTTC
TRBD1 | TRBJ1-1 | TRBV7-8 | few | CASSLVVDRANTEAFF | TGTGCCAGCAGCTTAGTAGTTGACAGGGCGAACACTGAAGCTTTCTTT
. | TRBJ1-5 | TRBV7-6 | many | CASSLASGTNQPQHF | TGTGCCAGCAGCTTAGCTTCAGGGACAAATCAGCCCCAGCATTTT
. | TRBJ2-7 | TRBV20-1 | . | CSARVGERAYEQYF | TGCAGTGCTAGAGTAGGGGAAAGAGCCTACGAGCAGTACTTC
. | TRBJ2-3 | TRBV6-2/TRBV6-3 | few | CASSYSRDTQYF | TGTGCCAGCAGTTACTCTAGGGATACGCAGTATTTT
. | TRBJ2-7 | TRBV19 | once | CASSMVPGRNEQYF | TGTGCCAGTAGTATGGTTCCAGGGAGGAACGAGCAGTACTTC
TRBD2 | TRBJ2-1 | TRBV19 | . | CASHRTSGYNEQFF | TGTGCCAGTCATAGGACTAGCGGATACAATGAGCAGTTCTTC
TRBD2 | TRBJ2-5 | TRBV7-2 | many | CASSRSGLEQETQYF | TGTGCCAGCAGCCGTTCAGGACTAGAACAAGAGACCCAGTACTTC
. | TRBJ2-5 | TRBV12-5 | once | CASGYPHGAPEETQYF | TGTGCTAGTGGTTACCCCCACGGGGCCCCTGAAGAGACCCAGTACTTC
. | TRBJ2-7 | TRBV6-1 | . | CASSCPELAINEQYF | TGTGCCAGCAGTTGCCCGGAGCTAGCGATCAACGAGCAGTACTTC
. | TRBJ2-3 | TRBV27 | . | CASISSPNTDTQYF | TGTGCCAGCATCTCCTCCCCGAACACAGATACGCAGTATTTT
. | TRBJ1-6 | TRBV7-2 | many | CASRSGAQHYNSPLHF | TGTGCCAGCAGGTCAGGCGCCCAGCACTATAATTCACCCCTCCACTTT
. | TRBJ1-1 | TRBV13 | . | CASSLVGGPDTEAFF | TGTGCCAGCAGCTTAGTTGGGGGGCCGGACACTGAAGCTTTCTTT
. | TRBJ1-5 | TRBV2 | . | CASSGALEGNQPQHF | TGTGCCAGCAGTGGTGCCCTAGAGGGCAATCAGCCCCAGCATTTT
. | TRBJ2-7 | TRBV20-1 | . | CSARARGASYEQYF | TGCAGTGCTAGAGCCAGGGGGGCGTCCTACGAGCAGTACTTC
. | TRBJ1-1 | TRBV20-1 | few | CSARVGVGTEAFF | TGCAGTGCTAGAGTCGGGGTGGGCACTGAAGCTTTCTTT
. | TRBJ1-3 | TRBV7-6 | few | CASSTPRDGGNTIYF | TGTGCCAGCAGCACCCCCCGGGATGGAGGAAACACCATATATTTT
TRBD2 | TRBJ2-2 | TRBV15 | . | CATSRAETGTSPPGELFF | TGTGCCACCAGCAGAGCCGAAACCGGGACTAGCCCGCCCGGGGAGCTGTTTTTT
. | TRBJ1-5 | TRBV3-1 | few | CASSQDFAQPQHF | TGTGCCAGCAGCCAAGATTTTGCTCAGCCCCAGCATTTT
TRBD1 | TRBJ1-1 | TRBV5-1 | . | CASTPQGAVNTEAFF | TGCGCCAGCACGCCACAGGGGGCAGTGAACACTGAAGCTTTCTTT